One T cell receptor (beta chain) is described in this entry. The germline gives CDR1 MDHEN, CDR2 SYDVKM. This CDR3 is 19 amino acids long. Deletions cut 0 bases from V and 0 bases from J, with 15 bases between. This sample stems from a study of blood T cell repertoires in COVID-19. Study overall: Both acute and convalescent COVID-19 samples were obtained from the United States, Italy and Spain. Sources were T cells, B-cell-depleted T cells, or PBMCs; the material itself was cDNA or gDNA.

In the original analysis: Amplification of reference gene primers provided the estimated nucleated cell counts. This table comes from immunoSEQ multiplex PCR, and its TCRdb copy is limited to in-frame clones, with some not included. V and J calls and clone size come straight from that table; D and trimming were deduced from the DNA. The sample records roughly 73,000 clones, roughly 76% being singletons. The J gene is TRBJ1-6, the V gene TRBV28, with TRBD1 as a possible D gene (6 bases). The TCR was taken from a woman in her seventies with acute or convalescent COVID-19. Sequenced: peripheral blood. The CDR3 here is CASSLWGAGASSYNSPLHF. CDR3 sequence (DNA): TGTGCCAGCAGTTTATGGGGGGCAGGGGCTAGCTCCTATAATTCACCCCTCCACTTT.